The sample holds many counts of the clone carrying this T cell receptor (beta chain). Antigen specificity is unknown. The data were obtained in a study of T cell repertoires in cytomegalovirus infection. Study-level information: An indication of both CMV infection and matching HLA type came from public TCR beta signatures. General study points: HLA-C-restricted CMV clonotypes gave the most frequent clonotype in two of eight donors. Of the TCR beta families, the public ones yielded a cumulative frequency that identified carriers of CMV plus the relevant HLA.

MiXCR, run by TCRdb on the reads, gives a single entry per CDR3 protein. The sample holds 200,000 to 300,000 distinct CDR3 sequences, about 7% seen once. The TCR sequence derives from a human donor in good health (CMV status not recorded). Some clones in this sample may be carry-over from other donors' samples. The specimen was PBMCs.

The CDR3 DNA reads as TGTGCCAGCAGTTTACCGACCTTGAAAGAGACCCAGTACTTC. This sequence encodes CASSLPTLKETQYF. The rearrangement links TRBV28 to TRBJ2-5; no firm D call. The CDR3 runs 14 residues. The V gene lost 2 bases and the J gene lost 3 bases, with 10 bases spanning the gap. Germline V CDR1 and CDR2: MDHEN, SYDVKM.